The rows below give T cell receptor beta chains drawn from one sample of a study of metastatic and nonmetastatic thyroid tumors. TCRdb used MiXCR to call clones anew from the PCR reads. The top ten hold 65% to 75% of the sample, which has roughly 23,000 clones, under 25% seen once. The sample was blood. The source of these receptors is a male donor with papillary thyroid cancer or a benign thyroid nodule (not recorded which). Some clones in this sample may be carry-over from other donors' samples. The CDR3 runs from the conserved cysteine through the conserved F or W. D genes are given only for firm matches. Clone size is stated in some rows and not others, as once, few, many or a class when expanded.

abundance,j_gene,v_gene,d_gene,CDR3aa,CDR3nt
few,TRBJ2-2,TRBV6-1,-,CASSEGGEIGELFF,TGTGCCAGCAGTGAAGGGGGGGAAATCGGGGAGCTGTTTTTT
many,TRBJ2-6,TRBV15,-,CATSRDRSGANVLTF,TGTGCCACCAGCAGAGACAGATCTGGGGCCAACGTCCTGACTTTC
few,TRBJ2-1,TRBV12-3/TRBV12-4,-,CASSRGLSYNEQFF,TGTGCCAGCAGTAGGGGACTCTCCTACAATGAGCAGTTCTTC
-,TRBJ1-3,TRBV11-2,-,CASSLGIGPSGNTIYF,TGTGCCAGCAGCTTAGGTATAGGGCCCTCTGGAAACACCATATATTTT
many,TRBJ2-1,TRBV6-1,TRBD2,CASSEGTSGSNEQFF,TGTGCCAGCAGTGAAGGGACTAGCGGGAGCAATGAGCAGTTCTTC
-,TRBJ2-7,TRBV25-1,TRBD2,CASSPPYGMGLAGSRSYEQYF,TGTGCCAGCAGTCCACCCTATGGAATGGGACTAGCGGGAAGCCGTTCCTACGAGCAGTACTTC
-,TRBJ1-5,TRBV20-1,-,CSATSAGTWDQPQHF,TGCAGTGCTACCTCAGCCGGGACATGGGATCAGCCCCAGCATTTT
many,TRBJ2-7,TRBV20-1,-,CSARVPGTRHEQYF,TGCAGTGCTAGAGTTCCGGGGACTCGGCACGAGCAGTACTTC
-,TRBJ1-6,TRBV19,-,CASSIDHPGSSPLHF,TGTGCCAGTAGTATTGACCATCCCGGTAGTTCACCCCTCCACTTT
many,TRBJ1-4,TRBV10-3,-,CAISETDNEKLFF,TGTGCCATCAGTGAGACAGATAATGAAAAACTGTTTTTT
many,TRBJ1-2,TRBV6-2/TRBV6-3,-,CASSSMGYGYTF,TGTGCCAGCAGTTCGATGGGCTATGGCTACACCTTC
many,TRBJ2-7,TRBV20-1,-,CSARDAGTEVDEQYF,TGCAGTGCTAGAGATGCAGGGACGGAGGTCGACGAGCAGTACTTC
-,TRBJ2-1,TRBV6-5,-,CASSYSVEQFF,TGTGCCAGCAGTTACTCTGTTGAGCAGTTCTTC
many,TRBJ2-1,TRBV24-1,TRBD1,CATGKQGAYNEQFF,TGTGCCACCGGGAAGCAGGGGGCCTACAATGAGCAGTTCTTC
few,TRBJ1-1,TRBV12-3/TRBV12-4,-,CASSSWGGTEAFF,TGTGCCAGCAGTTCCTGGGGGGGCACTGAAGCTTTCTTT
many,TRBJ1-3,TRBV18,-,CASSPGSGLGNTIYF,TGTGCCAGCTCACCGGGATCAGGGCTGGGAAACACCATATATTTT
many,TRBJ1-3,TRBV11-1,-,CASRGDYMTSGNTIYF,TGTGCCAGCAGGGGGGACTATATGACCTCTGGAAACACCATATATTTT
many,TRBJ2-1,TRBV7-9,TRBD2,CASSFGASGAYNEQFF,TGTGCCAGCAGCTTTGGGGCCAGCGGGGCTTACAATGAGCAGTTCTTC
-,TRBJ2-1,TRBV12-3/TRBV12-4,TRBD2,CASSLSTGLVTNEQFF,TGTGCCAGCAGTTTGTCCACCGGACTAGTCACAAATGAGCAGTTCTTC
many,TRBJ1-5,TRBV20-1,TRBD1,CSAKETGGYQPQHF,TGCAGTGCCAAGGAGACAGGGGGCTATCAGCCCCAGCATTTT
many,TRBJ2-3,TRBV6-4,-,CASSDSIGTDTQYF,TGTGCCAGCAGTGACTCGATCGGCACAGATACGCAGTATTTT
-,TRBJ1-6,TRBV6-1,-,CASSDGGNNSPLHF,TGTGCCAGCAGTGACGGCGGCAATAATTCACCCCTCCACTTT
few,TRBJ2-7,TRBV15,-,CATSRDRGPYEQYF,TGTGCCACCAGCAGAGATAGGGGACCCTACGAGCAGTACTTC
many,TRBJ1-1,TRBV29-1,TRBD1,CSVPRTGEWRTEAFF,TGCAGCGTTCCCCGGACAGGGGAATGGAGAACTGAAGCTTTCTTT
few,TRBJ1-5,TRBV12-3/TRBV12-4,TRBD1,CASSRDRGLGQHF,TGTGCCAGCAGCCGGGACAGGGGCCTGGGCCAGCATTTT
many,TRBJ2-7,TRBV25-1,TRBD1,CASSVMRGHEQYF,TGTGCCAGCAGTGTAATGAGGGGGCACGAGCAGTACTTC
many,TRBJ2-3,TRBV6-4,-,CASSDSGDTDTQYF,TGTGCCAGCAGTGACTCTGGGGACACAGATACGCAGTATTTT
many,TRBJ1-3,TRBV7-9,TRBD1,CASSPTGHGNTIYF,TGTGCCAGCAGCCCGACAGGGCACGGAAACACCATATATTTT
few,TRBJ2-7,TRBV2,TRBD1,CASSEVGTVIYEQYF,TGTGCCAGCAGTGAAGTTGGGACAGTAATCTACGAGCAGTACTTC
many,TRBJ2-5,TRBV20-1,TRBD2,CSARDRGTGAGVGETQYF,TGCAGTGCTAGAGATCGGGGGACGGGAGCGGGAGTTGGGGAGACCCAGTACTTC